Listed here is a single T cell receptor beta chain. Antigen specificity is unknown. CDR1 and CDR2 from the germline V gene are SNHLY and FYNNEI. The V end lost 9 bases, the J end lost 3 bases, and 12 bases lay between the germline ends. CDR3 length: 13 residues. The sample belongs to a study of blood T cells in healthy people across ages. A J-beta primer mix and a sample-barcoded 5' primer were used in a second PCR of roughly 7 to 12 cycles. TCRdb redid the calling of the 5' RACE reads with MiXCR, one entry per CDR3 protein. The table records around 800,000 distinct CDR3 sequences, roughly 26% of them present only once. Broader study findings: A roughly linear age-dependent decrease characterized TCR beta diversity per million T cells.

This sample also belongs to another study, concerning T cells of mothers and their children.

Sequenced: blood. The V gene is TRBV2, the J gene TRBJ2-4; the D gene is possibly TRBD1 (6 bases). The origin of this receptor is a boy younger than 18 in good health. CDR3 region: CARQGVSKNIQYF. DNA of the CDR3: TGTGCCAGACAGGGAGTAAGCAAAAACATTCAGTACTTC. Complete variable domain (other parts from reference TRBV2 and TRBJ2-4): EPEVTQTPSHQVTQMGQEVILRCVPISNHLYFYWYRQILGQKVEFLVSFYNNEISEKSEIFDDQFSVERPDGSNFTLKIRSTKLEDSAMYFCARQGVSKNIQYFGAGTRLSVL.